The T cell receptor beta chain described here comes from a study of T cell changes during pregnancy in multiple sclerosis. Method: immunoSEQ multiplex PCR; TCRdb's copy keeps in-frame clones and lacks some. The sample lists about 32,000 clones; 91% were seen once. V was shortened by 5 bases and J by 8 bases, with 10 bases between the two germline ends. This CDR3 contains 12 residues. CDR1 is SEHNR and CDR2 is FQNEAQ in the germline V gene (reference sequence). The source material was CD8+ T cells from peripheral blood mononuclear cells, sampled in the second trimester of pregnancy. The chain joins TRBV7-9 to TRBJ1-5; no firm D call. The TCR sequence derives from a female donor in good health, enrolled as a control in a pregnancy study. The CDR3 loop reads CASSPIGEPQHF. In DNA, the CDR3 is TGTGCCAGCAGCCCAATCGGAGAGCCCCAGCATTTT.